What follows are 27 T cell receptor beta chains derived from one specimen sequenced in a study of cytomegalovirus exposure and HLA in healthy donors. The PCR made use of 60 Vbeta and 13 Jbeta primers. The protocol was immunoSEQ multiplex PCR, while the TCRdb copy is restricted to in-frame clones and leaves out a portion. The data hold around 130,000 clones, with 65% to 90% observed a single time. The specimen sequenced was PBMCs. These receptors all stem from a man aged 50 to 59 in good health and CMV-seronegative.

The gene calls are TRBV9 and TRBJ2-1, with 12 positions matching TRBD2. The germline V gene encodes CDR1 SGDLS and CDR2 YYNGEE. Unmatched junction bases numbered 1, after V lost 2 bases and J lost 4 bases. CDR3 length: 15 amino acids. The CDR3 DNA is TGTGCCAGCAGCGTGGGACTAGCGGGTTACAATGAGCAGTTCTTC. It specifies CASSVGLAGYNEQFF.

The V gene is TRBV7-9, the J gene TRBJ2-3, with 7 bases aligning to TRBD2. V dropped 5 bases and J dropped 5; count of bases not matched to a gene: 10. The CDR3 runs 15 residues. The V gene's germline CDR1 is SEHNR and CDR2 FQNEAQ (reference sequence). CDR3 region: CASSPAGGWVDTQYF. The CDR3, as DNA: TGTGCCAGCAGCCCAGCCGGGGGGTGGGTAGATACGCAGTATTTT.

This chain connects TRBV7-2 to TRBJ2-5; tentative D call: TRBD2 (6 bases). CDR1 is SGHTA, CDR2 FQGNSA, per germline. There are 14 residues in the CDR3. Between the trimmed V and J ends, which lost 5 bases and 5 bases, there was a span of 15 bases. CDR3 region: CASSRRLVGETQYF. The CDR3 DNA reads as TGTGCCAGCAGCAGAAGACTAGTTGGGGAGACCCAGTACTTC.

The CDR3 region has the DNA TGTGCCAGCTCACCAAGGACAGGGACTTTGGTGAGCACAGATACGCAGTATTTT. Translation gives CASSPRTGTLVSTDTQYF. This chain uses TRBV18 with TRBJ2-3; the match to TRBD1 covers 8 bases. The CDR3 contains 18 residues. J was trimmed by 0 bases and V by 2 bases; bases with no gene match: 10. Germline CDR1 is KGHSH and CDR2 is LQKENI.

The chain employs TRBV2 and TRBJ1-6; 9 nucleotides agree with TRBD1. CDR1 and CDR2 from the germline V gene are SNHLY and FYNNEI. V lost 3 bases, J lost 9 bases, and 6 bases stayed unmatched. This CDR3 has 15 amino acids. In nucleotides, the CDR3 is TGTGCCAGCAGTGACGCGACAGGGGGAATTTCACCCCTCCACTTT. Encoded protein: CASSDATGGISPLHF.

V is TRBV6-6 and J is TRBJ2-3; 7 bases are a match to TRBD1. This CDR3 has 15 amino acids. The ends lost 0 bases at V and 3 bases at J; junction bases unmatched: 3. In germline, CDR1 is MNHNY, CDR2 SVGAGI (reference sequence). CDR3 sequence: CASSYSGRGTDTQYF. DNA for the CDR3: TGTGCCAGCAGTTACTCCGGCAGGGGGACAGATACGCAGTATTTT.

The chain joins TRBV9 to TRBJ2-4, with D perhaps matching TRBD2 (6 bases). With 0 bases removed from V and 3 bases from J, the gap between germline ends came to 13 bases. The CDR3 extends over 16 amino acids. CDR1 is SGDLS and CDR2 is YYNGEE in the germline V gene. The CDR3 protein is CASSVGRLGGKNIQYF. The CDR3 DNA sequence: TGTGCCAGCAGCGTAGGACGCTTGGGGGGCAAAAACATTCAGTACTTC.

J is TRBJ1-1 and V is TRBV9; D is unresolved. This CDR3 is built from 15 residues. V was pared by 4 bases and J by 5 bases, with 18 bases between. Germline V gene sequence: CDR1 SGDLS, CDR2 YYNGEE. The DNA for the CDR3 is TGTGCCAGCAGCTCCCAGCCGGAGGTCCCAACTGAAGCTTTCTTT. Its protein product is CASSSQPEVPTEAFF.

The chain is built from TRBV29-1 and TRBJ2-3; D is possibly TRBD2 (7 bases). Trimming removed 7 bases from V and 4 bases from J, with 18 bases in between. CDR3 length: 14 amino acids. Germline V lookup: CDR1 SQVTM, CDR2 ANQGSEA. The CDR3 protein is CSGGRGLDADTQYF. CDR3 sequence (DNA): TGCAGCGGAGGGCGGGGGCTCGATGCAGATACGCAGTATTTT.

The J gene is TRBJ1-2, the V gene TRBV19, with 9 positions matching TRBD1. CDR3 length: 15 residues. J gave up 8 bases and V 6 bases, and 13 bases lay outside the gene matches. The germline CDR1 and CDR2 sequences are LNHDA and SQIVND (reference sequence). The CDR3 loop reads CASRDPGQGSVGYTF. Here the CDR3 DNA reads TGTGCCAGTAGAGATCCGGGACAGGGATCCGTCGGCTACACCTTC. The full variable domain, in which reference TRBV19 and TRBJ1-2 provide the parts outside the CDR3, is DGGITQSPKYLFRKEGQNVTLSCEQNLNHDAMYWYRQDPGQGLRLIYYSQIVNDFQKGDIAEGYSVSREKKESFPLTVTSAQKNPTAFYLCASRDPGQGSVGYTFGSGTRLTVV.

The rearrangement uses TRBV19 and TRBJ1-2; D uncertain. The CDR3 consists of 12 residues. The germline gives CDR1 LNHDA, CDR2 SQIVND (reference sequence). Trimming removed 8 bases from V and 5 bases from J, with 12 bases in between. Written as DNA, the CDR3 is TGTGCCAGTCAGGAGGATATATATGGCTACACCTTC. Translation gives CASQEDIYGYTF.

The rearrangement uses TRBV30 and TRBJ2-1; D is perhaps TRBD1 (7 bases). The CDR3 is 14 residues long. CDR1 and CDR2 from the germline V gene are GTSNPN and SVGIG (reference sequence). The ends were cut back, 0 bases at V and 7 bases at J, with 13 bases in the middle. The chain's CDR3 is CAWSVGGGHNEQFF. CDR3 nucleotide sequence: TGTGCCTGGAGTGTAGGAGGGGGCCATAATGAGCAGTTCTTC.

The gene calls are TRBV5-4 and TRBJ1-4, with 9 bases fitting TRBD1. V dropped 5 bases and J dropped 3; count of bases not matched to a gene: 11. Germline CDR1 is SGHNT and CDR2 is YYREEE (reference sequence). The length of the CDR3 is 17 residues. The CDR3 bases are TGTGCCAGCAGTTCCAAACAGGGGGCGCAAGCTAATGAAAAACTGTTTTTT. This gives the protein CASSSKQGAQANEKLFF.

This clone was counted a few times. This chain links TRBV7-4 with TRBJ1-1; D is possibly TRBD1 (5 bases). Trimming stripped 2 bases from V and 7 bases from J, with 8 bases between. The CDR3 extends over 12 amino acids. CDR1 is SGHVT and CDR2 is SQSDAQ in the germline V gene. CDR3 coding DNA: TGTGCCAGCAGCTTATCGGGGGATGAAGCTTTCTTT. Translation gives CASSLSGDEAFF.

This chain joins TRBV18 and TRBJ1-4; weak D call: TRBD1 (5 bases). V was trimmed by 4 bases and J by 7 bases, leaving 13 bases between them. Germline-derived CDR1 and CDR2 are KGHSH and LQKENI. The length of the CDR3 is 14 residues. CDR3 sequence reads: CASSRPGEGEKLFF. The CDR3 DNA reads TGTGCCAGCTCACGGCCGGGGGAGGGTGAAAAACTGTTTTTT.

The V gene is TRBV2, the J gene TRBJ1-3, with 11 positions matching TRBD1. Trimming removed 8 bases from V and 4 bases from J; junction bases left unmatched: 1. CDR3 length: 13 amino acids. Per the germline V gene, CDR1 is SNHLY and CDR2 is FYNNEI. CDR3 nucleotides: TGTGCCAGCGGACAGGGGGCCGGAAACACCATATATTTT. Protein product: CASGQGAGNTIYF.

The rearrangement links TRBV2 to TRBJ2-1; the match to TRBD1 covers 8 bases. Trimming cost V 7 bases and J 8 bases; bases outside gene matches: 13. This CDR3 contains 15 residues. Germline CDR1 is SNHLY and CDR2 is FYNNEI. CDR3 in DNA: TGTGCCAGCAAAAGGGACAGGATTCGTGTGGATGAGCAGTTCTTC. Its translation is CASKRDRIRVDEQFF.

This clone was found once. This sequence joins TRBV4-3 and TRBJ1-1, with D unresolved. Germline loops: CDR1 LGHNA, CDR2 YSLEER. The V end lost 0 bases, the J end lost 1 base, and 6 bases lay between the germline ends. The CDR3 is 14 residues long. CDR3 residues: CASSQDTANTEAFF. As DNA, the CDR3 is TGCGCCAGCAGCCAAGATACAGCGAACACTGAAGCTTTCTTT.

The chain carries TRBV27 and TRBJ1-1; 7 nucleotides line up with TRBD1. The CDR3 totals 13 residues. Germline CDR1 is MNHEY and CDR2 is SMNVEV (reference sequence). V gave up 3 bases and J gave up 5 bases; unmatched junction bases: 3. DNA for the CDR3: TGTGCCAGCAGTTTGACAGGGTTGACTGAAGCTTTCTTT. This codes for CASSLTGLTEAFF.

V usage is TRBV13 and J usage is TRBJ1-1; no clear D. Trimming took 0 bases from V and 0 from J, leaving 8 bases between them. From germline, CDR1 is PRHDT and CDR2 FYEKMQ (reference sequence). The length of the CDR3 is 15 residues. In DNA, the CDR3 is TGTGCCAGCAGCTTAGGACAGCCCATGAACACTGAAGCTTTCTTT. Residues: CASSLGQPMNTEAFF.

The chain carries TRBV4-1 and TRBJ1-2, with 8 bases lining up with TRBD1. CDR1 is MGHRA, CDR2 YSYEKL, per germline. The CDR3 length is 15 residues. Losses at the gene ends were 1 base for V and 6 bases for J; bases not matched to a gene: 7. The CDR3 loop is CASSQVTGGGNGYTF. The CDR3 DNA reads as TGCGCCAGCAGCCAAGTTACAGGGGGGGGTAATGGCTACACCTTC.

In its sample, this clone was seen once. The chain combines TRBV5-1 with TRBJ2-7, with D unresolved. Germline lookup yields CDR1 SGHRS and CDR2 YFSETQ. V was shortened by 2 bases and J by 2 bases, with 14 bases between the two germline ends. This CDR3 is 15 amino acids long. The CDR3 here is CASSLQNRIAYEQYF. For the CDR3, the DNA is TGCGCCAGCAGCTTACAGAATCGCATCGCCTACGAGCAGTACTTC.

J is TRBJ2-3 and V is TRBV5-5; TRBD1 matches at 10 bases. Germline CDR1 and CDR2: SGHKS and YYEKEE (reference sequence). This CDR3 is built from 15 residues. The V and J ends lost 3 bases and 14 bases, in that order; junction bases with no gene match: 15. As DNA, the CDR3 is TGTGCCAGCAGCTCCACCGGGACAGGGGTCCATTCGGTGTATTTT. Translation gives CASSSTGTGVHSVYF.

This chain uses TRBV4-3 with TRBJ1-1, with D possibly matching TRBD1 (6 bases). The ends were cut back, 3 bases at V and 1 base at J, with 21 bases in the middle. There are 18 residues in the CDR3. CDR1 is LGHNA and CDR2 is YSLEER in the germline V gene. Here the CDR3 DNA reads TGCGCCAGCAGCCACTACTATCTTGGGGGCGGAACGAACACTGAAGCTTTCTTT. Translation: CASSHYYLGGGTNTEAFF.

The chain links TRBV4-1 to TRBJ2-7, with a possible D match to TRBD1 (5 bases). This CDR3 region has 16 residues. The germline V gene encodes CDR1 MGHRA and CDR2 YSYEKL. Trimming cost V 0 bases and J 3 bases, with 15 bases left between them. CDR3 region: CASSQEILGDRYEQYF. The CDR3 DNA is TGCGCCAGCAGCCAAGAAATCTTAGGGGATCGCTACGAGCAGTACTTC.

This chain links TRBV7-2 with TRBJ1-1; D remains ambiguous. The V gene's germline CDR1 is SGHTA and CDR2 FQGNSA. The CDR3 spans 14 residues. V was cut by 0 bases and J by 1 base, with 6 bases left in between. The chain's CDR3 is CASSLALSNTEAFF. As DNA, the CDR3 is TGTGCCAGCAGCTTAGCTCTTTCGAACACTGAAGCTTTCTTT.

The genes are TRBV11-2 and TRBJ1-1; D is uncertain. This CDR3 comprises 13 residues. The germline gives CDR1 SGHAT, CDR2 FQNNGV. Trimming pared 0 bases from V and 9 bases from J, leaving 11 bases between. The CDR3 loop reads CASSLDFTRKAFF. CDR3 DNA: TGTGCCAGCAGCTTAGATTTTACGCGGAAAGCTTTCTTT.